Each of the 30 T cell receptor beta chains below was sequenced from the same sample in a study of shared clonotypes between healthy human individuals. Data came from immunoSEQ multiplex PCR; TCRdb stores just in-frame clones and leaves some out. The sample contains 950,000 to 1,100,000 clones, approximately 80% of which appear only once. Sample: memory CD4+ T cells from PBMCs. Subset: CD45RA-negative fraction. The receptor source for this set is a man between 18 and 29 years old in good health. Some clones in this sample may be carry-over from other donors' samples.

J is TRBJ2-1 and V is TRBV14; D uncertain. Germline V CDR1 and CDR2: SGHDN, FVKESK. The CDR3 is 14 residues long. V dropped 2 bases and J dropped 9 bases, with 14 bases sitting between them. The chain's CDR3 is CASSQQFQSFEQFF. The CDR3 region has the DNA TGTGCCAGCAGCCAACAGTTTCAGTCCTTTGAGCAGTTCTTC.

DNA of the CDR3: TGTGCCATCAGTGAAGGTACTAACCGGCGGGCTTTCTTT. Its protein is CAISEGTNRRAFF. This chain connects TRBV10-3 to TRBJ1-1; D is unresolved. The length of the CDR3 is 13 residues. Germline V gene sequence: CDR1 ENHRY, CDR2 SYGVKD. Trimming removed 3 bases from V and 11 bases from J, with 16 bases in between.

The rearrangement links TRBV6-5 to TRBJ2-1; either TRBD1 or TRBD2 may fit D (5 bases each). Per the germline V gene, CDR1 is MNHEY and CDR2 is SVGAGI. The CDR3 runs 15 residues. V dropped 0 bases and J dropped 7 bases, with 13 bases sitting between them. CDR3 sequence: CASSYSSGRVNEQFF. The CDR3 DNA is TGTGCCAGCAGTTACTCGAGCGGCAGGGTAAATGAGCAGTTCTTC.

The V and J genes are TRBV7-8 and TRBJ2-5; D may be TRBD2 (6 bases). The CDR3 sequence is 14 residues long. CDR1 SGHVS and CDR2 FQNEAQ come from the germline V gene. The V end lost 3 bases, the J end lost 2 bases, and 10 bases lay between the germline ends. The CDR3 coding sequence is TGTGCCAGCAGCTTTCCGGGAGCACAAGAGACCCAGTACTTC. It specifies CASSFPGAQETQYF.

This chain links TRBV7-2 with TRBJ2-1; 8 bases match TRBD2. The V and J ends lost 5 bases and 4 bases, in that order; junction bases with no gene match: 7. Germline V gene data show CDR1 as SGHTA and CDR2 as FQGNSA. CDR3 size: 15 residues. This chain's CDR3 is CASSPTAGVYNEQFF. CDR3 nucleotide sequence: TGTGCCAGCAGCCCCACAGCGGGAGTTTACAATGAGCAGTTCTTC.

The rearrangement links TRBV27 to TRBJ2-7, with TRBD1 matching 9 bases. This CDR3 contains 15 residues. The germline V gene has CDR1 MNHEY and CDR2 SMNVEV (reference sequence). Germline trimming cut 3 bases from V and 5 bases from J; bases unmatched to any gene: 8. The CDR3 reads CASSFYGTGPHEQYF. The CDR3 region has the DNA TGTGCCAGCAGTTTCTACGGGACAGGGCCCCACGAGCAGTACTTC.

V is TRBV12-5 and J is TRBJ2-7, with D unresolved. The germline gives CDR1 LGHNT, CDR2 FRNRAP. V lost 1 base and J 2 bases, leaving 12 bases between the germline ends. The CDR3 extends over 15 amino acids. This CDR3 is CASGLGGLGTYEQYF. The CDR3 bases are TGTGCTAGTGGTTTGGGAGGCTTGGGTACCTACGAGCAGTACTTC.

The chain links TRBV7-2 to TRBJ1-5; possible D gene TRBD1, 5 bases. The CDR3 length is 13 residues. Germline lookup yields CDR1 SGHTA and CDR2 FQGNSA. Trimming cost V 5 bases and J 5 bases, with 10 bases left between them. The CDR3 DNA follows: TGTGCCAGCAGCACCCAACAGGATCAGCCCCAGCATTTT. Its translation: CASSTQQDQPQHF.

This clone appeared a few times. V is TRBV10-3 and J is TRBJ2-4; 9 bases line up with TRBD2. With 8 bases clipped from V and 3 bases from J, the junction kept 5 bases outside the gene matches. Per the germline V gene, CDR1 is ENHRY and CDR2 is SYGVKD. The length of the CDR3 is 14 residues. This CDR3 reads CAIGAGGGKNIQYF. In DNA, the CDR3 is TGTGCCATCGGCGCGGGAGGGGGCAAAAACATTCAGTACTTC.

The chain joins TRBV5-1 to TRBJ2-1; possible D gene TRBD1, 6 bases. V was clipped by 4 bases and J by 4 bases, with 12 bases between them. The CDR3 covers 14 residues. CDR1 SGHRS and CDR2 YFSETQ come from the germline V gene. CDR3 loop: CASSPGQSYNEQFF. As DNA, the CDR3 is TGCGCCAGCAGCCCAGGACAGTCATACAATGAGCAGTTCTTC.

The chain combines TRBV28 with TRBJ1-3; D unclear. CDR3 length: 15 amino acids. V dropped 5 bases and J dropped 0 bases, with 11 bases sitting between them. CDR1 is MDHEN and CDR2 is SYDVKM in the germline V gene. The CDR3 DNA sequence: TGTGCCAGCAGTCGAGGCATCCTCTCTGGAAACACCATATATTTT. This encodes CASSRGILSGNTIYF. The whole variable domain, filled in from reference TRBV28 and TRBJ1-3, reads DVKVTQSSRYLVKRTGEKVFLECVQDMDHENMFWYRQDPGLGLRLIYFSYDVKMKEKGDIPEGYSVSREKKERFSLILESASTNQTSMYLCASSRGILSGNTIYFGEGSWLTVV.

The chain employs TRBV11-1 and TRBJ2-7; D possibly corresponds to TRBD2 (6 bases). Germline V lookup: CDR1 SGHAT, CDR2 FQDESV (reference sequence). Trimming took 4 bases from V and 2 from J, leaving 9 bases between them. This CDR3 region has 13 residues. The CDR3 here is CASSYLAAYEQYF. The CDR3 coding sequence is TGTGCCAGCAGCTACTTAGCGGCCTACGAGCAGTACTTC.

In nucleotides, the CDR3 is TGTGCCAGCAGCGGAGGACAGGGCACAGATACGCAGTATTTT. Protein: CASSGGQGTDTQYF. The chain has TRBV9 and TRBJ2-3, with 7 bases matching TRBD1. From germline, CDR1 is SGDLS and CDR2 YYNGEE. Trimming removed 3 bases from V and 1 base from J; junction bases left unmatched: 2. The CDR3 is 14 amino acids.

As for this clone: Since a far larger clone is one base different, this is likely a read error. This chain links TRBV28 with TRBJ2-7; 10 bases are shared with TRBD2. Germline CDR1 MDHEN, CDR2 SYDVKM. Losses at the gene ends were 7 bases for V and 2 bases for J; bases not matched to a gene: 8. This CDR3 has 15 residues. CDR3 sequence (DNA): TGTGCCAGCACCCCCGGCCTAGCGGGGGCCTACGAGCAGTACTTC. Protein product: CASTPGLAGAYEQYF.

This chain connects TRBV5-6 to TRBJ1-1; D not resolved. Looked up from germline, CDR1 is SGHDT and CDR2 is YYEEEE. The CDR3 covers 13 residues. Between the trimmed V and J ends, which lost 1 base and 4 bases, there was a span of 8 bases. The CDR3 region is CASSLSWGTEAFF. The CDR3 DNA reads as TGTGCCAGCAGCTTGTCGTGGGGCACTGAAGCTTTCTTT.

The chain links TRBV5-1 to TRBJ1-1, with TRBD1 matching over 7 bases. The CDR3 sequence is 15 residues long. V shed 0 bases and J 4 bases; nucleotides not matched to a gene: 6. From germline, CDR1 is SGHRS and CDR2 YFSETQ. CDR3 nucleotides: TGCGCCAGCAGCTTGGGATATGCAGGGGGCACTGAAGCTTTCTTT. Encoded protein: CASSLGYAGGTEAFF.

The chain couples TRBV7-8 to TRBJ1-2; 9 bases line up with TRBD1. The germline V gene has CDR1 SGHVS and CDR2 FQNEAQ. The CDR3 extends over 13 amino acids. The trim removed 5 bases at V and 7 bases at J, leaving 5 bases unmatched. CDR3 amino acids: CASSGTGFSGYTF. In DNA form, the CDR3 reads TGTGCCAGCAGCGGGACAGGGTTCTCTGGCTACACCTTC.

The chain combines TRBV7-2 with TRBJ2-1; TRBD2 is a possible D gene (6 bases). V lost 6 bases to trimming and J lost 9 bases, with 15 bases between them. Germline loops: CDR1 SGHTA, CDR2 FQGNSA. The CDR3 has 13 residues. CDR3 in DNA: TGTGCCAGCAGTCTTTCGGTGGGAGGTGAGCAGTTCTTC. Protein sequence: CASSLSVGGEQFF.

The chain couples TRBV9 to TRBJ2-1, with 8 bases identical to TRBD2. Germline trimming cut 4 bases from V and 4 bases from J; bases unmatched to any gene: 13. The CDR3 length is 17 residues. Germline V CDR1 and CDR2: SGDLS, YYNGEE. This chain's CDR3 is CASSSSLTGGTYNEQFF. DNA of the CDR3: TGTGCCAGCAGCTCTTCCCTCACGGGGGGGACTTACAATGAGCAGTTCTTC.

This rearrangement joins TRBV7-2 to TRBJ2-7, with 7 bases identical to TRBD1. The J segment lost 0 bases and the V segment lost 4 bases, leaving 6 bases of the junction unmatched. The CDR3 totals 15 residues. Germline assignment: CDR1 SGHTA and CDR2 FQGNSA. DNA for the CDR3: TGTGCCAGCAGCTCAAGCCGGACAGGCTCCTACGAGCAGTACTTC. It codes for CASSSSRTGSYEQYF.

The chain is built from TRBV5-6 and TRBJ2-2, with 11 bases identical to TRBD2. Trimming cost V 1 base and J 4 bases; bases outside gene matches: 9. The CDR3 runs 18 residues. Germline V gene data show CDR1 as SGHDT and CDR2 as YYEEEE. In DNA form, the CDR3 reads TGTGCCAGCAGCTTGCGACTAGCGGGGACCTTGGGCACCGGGGAGCTGTTTTTT. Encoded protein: CASSLRLAGTLGTGELFF.

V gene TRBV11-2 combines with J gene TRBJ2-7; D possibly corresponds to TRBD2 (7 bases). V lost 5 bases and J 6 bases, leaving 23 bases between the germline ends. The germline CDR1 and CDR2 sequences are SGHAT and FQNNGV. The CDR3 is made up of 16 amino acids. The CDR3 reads CASSNNRGREWGEQYF. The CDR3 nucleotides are TGTGCCAGCAGCAATAACCGGGGGCGGGAGTGGGGCGAGCAGTACTTC.

The CDR3 coding sequence is TGTGCCAGCAGCCCCCTTGAGGGCTACGAGCAGTACTTC. This encodes CASSPLEGYEQYF. The rearrangement links TRBV11-2 to TRBJ2-7, with D perhaps TRBD2 (5 bases). The germline V gene has CDR1 SGHAT and CDR2 FQNNGV. The V and J ends lost 5 bases and 3 bases respectively, with 11 bases between them. This CDR3 has 13 residues.

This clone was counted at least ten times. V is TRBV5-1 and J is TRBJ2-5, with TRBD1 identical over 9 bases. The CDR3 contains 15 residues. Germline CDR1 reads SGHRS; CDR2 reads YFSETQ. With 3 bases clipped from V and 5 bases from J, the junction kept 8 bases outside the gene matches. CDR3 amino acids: CASSSRDRVMETQYF. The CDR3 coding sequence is TGCGCCAGCAGCTCCCGGGACAGGGTAATGGAGACCCAGTACTTC.

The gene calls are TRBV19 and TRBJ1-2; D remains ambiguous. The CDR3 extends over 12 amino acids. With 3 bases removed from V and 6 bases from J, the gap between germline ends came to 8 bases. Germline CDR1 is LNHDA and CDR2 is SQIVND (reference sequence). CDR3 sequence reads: CASSIPFNGYTF. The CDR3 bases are TGTGCCAGTAGTATTCCGTTTAATGGCTACACCTTC.

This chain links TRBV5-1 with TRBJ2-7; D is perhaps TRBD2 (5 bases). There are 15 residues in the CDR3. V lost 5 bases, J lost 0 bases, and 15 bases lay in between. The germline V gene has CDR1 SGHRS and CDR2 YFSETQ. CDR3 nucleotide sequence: TGCGCCAGCAGGCCTACGGGGTACACCTCCTACGAGCAGTACTTC. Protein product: CASRPTGYTSYEQYF. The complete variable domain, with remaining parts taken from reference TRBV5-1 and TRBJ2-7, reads KAGVTQTPRYLIKTRGQQVTLSCSPISGHRSVSWYQQTPGQGLQFLFEYFSETQRNKGNFPGRFSGRQFSNSRSEMNVSTLELGDSALYLCASRPTGYTSYEQYFGPGTRLTVT.

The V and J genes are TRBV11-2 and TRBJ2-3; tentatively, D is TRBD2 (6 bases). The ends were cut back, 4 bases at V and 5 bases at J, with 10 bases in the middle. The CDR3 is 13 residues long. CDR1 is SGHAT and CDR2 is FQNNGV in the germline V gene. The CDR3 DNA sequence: TGTGCCAGCAGCTGGGGACTGGGAGATACGCAGTATTTT. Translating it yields CASSWGLGDTQYF. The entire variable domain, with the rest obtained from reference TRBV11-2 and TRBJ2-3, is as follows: EAGVAQSPRYKIIEKRQSVAFWCNPISGHATLYWYQQILGQGPKLLIQFQNNGVVDDSQLPKDRFSAERLKGVDSTLKIQPAKLEDSAVYLCASSWGLGDTQYFGPGTRLTVL.

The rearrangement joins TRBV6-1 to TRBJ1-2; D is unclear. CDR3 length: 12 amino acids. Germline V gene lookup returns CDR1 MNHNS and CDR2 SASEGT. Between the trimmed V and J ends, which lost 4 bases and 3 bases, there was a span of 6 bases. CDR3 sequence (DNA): TGTGCCAGCAGTGCCGGGTACTATGGCTACACCTTC. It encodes CASSAGYYGYTF.

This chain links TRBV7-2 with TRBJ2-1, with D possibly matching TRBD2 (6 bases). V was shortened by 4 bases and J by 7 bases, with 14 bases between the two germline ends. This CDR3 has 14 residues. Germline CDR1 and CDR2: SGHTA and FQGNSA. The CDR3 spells CASSSPLGRNEQFF. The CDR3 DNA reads TGTGCCAGCAGCTCCCCCCTCGGGAGAAATGAGCAGTTCTTC.

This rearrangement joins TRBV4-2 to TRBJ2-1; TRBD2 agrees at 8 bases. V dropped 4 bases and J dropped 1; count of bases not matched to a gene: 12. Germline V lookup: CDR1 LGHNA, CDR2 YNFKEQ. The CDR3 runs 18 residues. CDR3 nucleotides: TGTGCCAGCAGCCCAAACCTAAGCGGGAGTGGGTCCTACAATGAGCAGTTCTTC. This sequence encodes CASSPNLSGSGSYNEQFF.